Shown below are 22 T cell receptor beta chains from a single sample sequenced in a study of blood T cell repertoires in COVID-19. Profiling relied on immunoSEQ multiplex PCR, and the TCRdb table lists in-frame clones only, not all of them. The table lists roughly 250,000 clones, 75% to 90% of them singletons. The sequenced sample consisted of PBMCs or T cells enriched from blood (not recorded which). All receptors come from a woman in her 40s with acute COVID-19.

This clone has only a few counts. This rearrangement joins TRBV19 to TRBJ1-1; D is perhaps TRBD1 (5 bases). Germline-derived CDR1 and CDR2 are LNHDA and SQIVND (reference sequence). The CDR3 is 15 amino acids. V lost 6 bases and J lost 1, with 15 bases in between. CDR3 residues: CASRYQAGRNTEAFF. As DNA, the CDR3 is TGTGCCAGTAGGTATCAGGCAGGGCGGAACACTGAAGCTTTCTTT.

The V gene is TRBV19, the J gene TRBJ1-5, with TRBD1 matching over 9 bases. Germline loops: CDR1 LNHDA, CDR2 SQIVND (reference sequence). J was trimmed by 3 bases and V by 3 bases; bases with no gene match: 9. The CDR3 contains 17 residues. CDR3 sequence: CASSILAGQGFNQPQHF. CDR3 sequence (DNA): TGTGCCAGTAGTATTTTGGCTGGACAGGGGTTCAATCAGCCCCAGCATTTT.

CDR3 protein: CSVDQAGVDDTQYF. The CDR3 coding sequence is TGCAGCGTTGACCAAGCGGGAGTAGATGATACGCAGTATTTT. V usage is TRBV29-1 and J usage is TRBJ2-3, with TRBD2 identical over 8 bases. Germline values: CDR1 SQVTM, CDR2 ANQGSEA. The CDR3 extends over 14 amino acids. Losses at the gene ends were 3 bases for V and 6 bases for J; bases not matched to a gene: 8.

V usage is TRBV24-1 and J usage is TRBJ2-1; unclear D gene. CDR1 is KGHDR and CDR2 is SFDVKD in the germline V gene. Trimming removed 2 bases at V and 5 bases at J, with 9 bases between. The CDR3 contains 14 residues. This CDR3 is CATSDSLENNEQFF. The CDR3 coding sequence is TGTGCCACCAGTGATTCCTTGGAGAACAATGAGCAGTTCTTC.

The chain has TRBV29-1 and TRBJ2-7; 7 bases fit TRBD1. J was trimmed by 1 base and V by 6 bases; bases with no gene match: 6. The CDR3 sequence is 13 residues long. CDR1 and CDR2 (germline): SQVTM, ANQGSEA. The CDR3 coding sequence is TGCAGCGTCCCCGGGACAGTATCCTACGAGCAGTACTTC. Protein: CSVPGTVSYEQYF.

V gene TRBV6-5 combines with J gene TRBJ1-4; weak D call: TRBD1 (6 bases). Germline values: CDR1 MNHEY, CDR2 SVGAGI. The V gene lost 4 bases and the J gene lost 8 bases, with 17 bases spanning the gap. The CDR3 is made up of 15 amino acids. The CDR3 DNA reads TGTGCCAGCAGTTCCACGGACAGCGTGAGGGAAAAACTGTTTTTT. Translating it yields CASSSTDSVREKLFF.

This clone appeared once. The gene calls are TRBV11-2 and TRBJ2-1; 7 bases map to TRBD2. This CDR3 contains 15 residues. Unmatched junction bases numbered 6, after V lost 4 bases and J lost 3 bases. Germline loops: CDR1 SGHAT, CDR2 FQNNGV. The CDR3 DNA follows: TGTGCCAGCAGCTCCCGACTAGCTCACTACAATGAGCAGTTCTTC. Its protein is CASSSRLAHYNEQFF.

This chain links TRBV3-1 (or the pseudogene TRBV3-2) with TRBJ2-1; 7 bases match TRBD2. CDR1 LGHDT and CDR2 YNNKEL come from the germline V gene (reference sequence). CDR3 length: 17 amino acids. J lost 0 bases, V lost 0 bases, and 5 bases had no gene match. The CDR3 loop reads CASSQDLSGNSYNEQFF. CDR3 in DNA: TGTGCCAGCAGCCAAGATCTGAGCGGGAACTCCTACAATGAGCAGTTCTTC.

V and J are TRBV6-5 and TRBJ1-2, with D possibly matching TRBD1 (6 bases). Trimming pared 5 bases from V and 6 bases from J, leaving 16 bases between. Looked up from germline, CDR1 is MNHEY and CDR2 is SVGAGI. This CDR3 comprises 14 residues. CDR3 amino acids: CASSRPGQLDGYTF. The DNA for the CDR3 is TGTGCCAGCAGTCGCCCCGGACAGTTAGATGGCTACACCTTC.

V usage is TRBV29-1 and J usage is TRBJ2-7; 7 bases map to TRBD1. This CDR3 comprises 13 residues. CDR1 and CDR2 (germline): SQVTM, ANQGSEA. V shed 7 bases and J 2 bases; nucleotides not matched to a gene: 8. The CDR3 DNA sequence: TGCAGCGCCGGGGCAGGGGGACCCTACGAGCAGTACTTC. This translates into CSAGAGGPYEQYF.

J is TRBJ1-5 and V is TRBV19; D gene unclear. The germline V and J ends were trimmed by 4 bases and 3 bases, with 7 bases remaining between them. Germline lookup yields CDR1 LNHDA and CDR2 SQIVND (reference sequence). CDR3 length: 13 amino acids. The chain's CDR3 is CASSRAINQPQHF. The CDR3 nucleotides read TGTGCCAGTAGTAGGGCAATCAATCAGCCCCAGCATTTT.

The gene calls are TRBV21-1 and TRBJ2-7; TRBD1, the D gene given by the table, was not confirmed from the DNA. TRBV21-1 is a listed pseudogene. CDR3 size: 18 residues. Here the CDR3 reads CASSKSGTGFRTRYEQYF. The CDR3 DNA follows: TGTGCCAGCAGCAAGAGCGGGACAGGGTTCCGTACTCGGTACGAGCAGTACTTC.

V and J are TRBV15 and TRBJ2-7; TRBD2 aligns across 9 bases. The CDR3 is 15 amino acids. Germline values: CDR1 LNHNV, CDR2 YYDKDF (reference sequence). Trimming cost V 4 bases and J 5 bases; bases outside gene matches: 9. The CDR3 DNA follows: TGTGCCACCAGCACCCTAGCGGGACGAGCCAACGAGCAGTACTTC. Translation: CATSTLAGRANEQYF.

The chain has TRBV7-6 and TRBJ2-1; a weak D match, TRBD1 (6 bases). The germline V gene has CDR1 SGHVS and CDR2 FNYEAQ. The CDR3 has 14 amino acids. The V end lost 5 bases, the J end lost 5 bases, and 13 bases lay between the germline ends. The CDR3 region is CASSKGQQNNEQFF. The CDR3 DNA reads TGTGCCAGCAGCAAGGGACAACAAAACAATGAGCAGTTCTTC. Filled out from reference TRBV7-6 and TRBJ2-1, the complete variable domain reads GAGVSQSPRYKVTKRGQDVALRCDPISGHVSLYWYRQALGQGPEFLTYFNYEAQQDKSGLPNDRFSAERPEGSISTLTIQRTEQRDSAMYRCASSKGQQNNEQFFGPGTRLTVL.

This rearrangement joins TRBV19 to TRBJ2-1, with 9 bases fitting TRBD1. Germline lookup yields CDR1 LNHDA and CDR2 SQIVND (reference sequence). The length of the CDR3 is 13 residues. V shed 9 bases, J shed 7 bases, and the junction held 7 bases outside the gene matches. CDR3 loop: CASSGQGRNEQFF. The CDR3 nucleotides read TGTGCCAGCTCGGGACAGGGTCGAAATGAGCAGTTCTTC.

V is TRBV6-5 and J is TRBJ2-1; D might be TRBD2 (6 bases). The CDR3 runs to 13 residues. Germline CDR1 and CDR2: MNHEY and SVGAGI. The germline V and J ends were trimmed by 6 bases and 2 bases, with 8 bases remaining between them. The CDR3 region has the DNA TGTGCCAGCAGACTAGCAACCTACAATGAGCAGTTCTTC. It yields the protein CASRLATYNEQFF.

In this sample, this clone turned up once. The V gene is TRBV5-1, the J gene TRBJ2-7, with D maybe TRBD2 (5 bases). Germline V lookup: CDR1 SGHRS, CDR2 YFSETQ. This CDR3 has 13 amino acids. Trimming cost V 0 bases and J 6 bases, with 10 bases left between them. The CDR3 protein is CASSLVLGSEQYF. The CDR3 bases are TGCGCCAGCAGCTTGGTACTAGGTTCCGAGCAGTACTTC.

The CDR3 reads CASSQGQSIGYTF. The CDR3, as DNA: TGTGCCAGCAGCCAAGGCCAGTCGATCGGCTACACCTTC. The chain links TRBV3-1 (or the pseudogene TRBV3-2) to TRBJ1-2; the D is unclear. CDR1 LGHDT and CDR2 YNNKEL come from the germline V gene (reference sequence). V dropped 1 base and J dropped 8 bases, with 11 bases sitting between them. This CDR3 is 13 amino acids long.

This clone was recorded once. The rearrangement links TRBV6-5 to TRBJ1-3; D is unclear. The germline V gene encodes CDR1 MNHEY and CDR2 SVGAGI. This CDR3 region has 15 residues. V gave up 2 bases and J gave up 4 bases, with 12 bases separating them. The DNA for the CDR3 is TGTGCCAGCAGTTACGCCAGCGCCGGGGGAAACACCATATATTTT. Its translation is CASSYASAGGNTIYF.

This sequence joins TRBV9 and TRBJ2-5; TRBD1 matches 10 bases. The V gene's germline CDR1 is SGDLS and CDR2 YYNGEE. V gave up 1 base and J gave up 3 bases; unmatched junction bases: 6. The CDR3 totals 16 residues. The DNA for the CDR3 is TGTGCCAGCAGCGTACGTCCGGGACAGGGGAAAGAGACCCAGTACTTC. Protein: CASSVRPGQGKETQYF.

The V call is TRBV10-3, the J call TRBJ2-3; tentatively, D is TRBD2 (6 bases). This CDR3 region has 15 residues. V lost 8 bases and J lost 1, with 16 bases in between. Per germline, CDR1 ENHRY and CDR2 SYGVKD. The CDR3 DNA follows: TGTGCCATCCGGACCGGGAGAGGAGGCACAGATACGCAGTATTTT. Its translation is CAIRTGRGGTDTQYF.

The chain employs TRBV11-1 and TRBJ2-5, with TRBD1 matching over 9 bases. V shed 5 bases, J shed 6 bases, and the junction held 10 bases outside the gene matches. Germline CDR1 and CDR2: SGHAT and FQDESV (reference sequence). The CDR3 has 15 amino acids. In DNA form, the CDR3 reads TGTGCCAGCAGCCCAGAAACAGGGGGCTTAAAGACCCAGTACTTC. Amino acids: CASSPETGGLKTQYF.